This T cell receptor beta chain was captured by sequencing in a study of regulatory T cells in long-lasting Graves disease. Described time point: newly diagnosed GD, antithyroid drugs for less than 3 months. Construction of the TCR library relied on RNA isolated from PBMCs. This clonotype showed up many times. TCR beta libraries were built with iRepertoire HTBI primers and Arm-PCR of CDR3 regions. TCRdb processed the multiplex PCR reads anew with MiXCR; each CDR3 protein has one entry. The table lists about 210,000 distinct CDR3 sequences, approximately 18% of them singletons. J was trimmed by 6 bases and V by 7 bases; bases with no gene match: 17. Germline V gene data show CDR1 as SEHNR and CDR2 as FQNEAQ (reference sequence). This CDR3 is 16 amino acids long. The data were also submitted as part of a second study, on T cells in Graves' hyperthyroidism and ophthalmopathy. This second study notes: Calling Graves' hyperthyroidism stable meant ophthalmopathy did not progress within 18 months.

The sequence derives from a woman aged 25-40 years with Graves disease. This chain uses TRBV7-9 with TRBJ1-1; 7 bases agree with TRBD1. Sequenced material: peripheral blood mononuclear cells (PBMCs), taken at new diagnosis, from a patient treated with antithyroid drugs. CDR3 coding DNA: TGTGCCAGCATATCAGGCCCAGGGGGAAGGTCGCCTGAAGCTTTCTTT. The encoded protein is CASISGPGGRSPEAFF.